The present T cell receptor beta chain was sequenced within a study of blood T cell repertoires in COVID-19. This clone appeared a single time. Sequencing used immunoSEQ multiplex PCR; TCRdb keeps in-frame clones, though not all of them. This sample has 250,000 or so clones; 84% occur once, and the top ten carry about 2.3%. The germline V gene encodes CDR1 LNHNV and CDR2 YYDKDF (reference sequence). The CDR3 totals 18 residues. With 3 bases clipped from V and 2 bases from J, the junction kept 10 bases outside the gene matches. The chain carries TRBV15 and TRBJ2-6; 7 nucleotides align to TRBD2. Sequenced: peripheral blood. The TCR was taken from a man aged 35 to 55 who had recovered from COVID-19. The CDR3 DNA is TGTGCCACCAGCAGGGGGACGGGAGGTCGGACTGGGGCCAACGTCCTGACTTTC. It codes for CATSRGTGGRTGANVLTF.